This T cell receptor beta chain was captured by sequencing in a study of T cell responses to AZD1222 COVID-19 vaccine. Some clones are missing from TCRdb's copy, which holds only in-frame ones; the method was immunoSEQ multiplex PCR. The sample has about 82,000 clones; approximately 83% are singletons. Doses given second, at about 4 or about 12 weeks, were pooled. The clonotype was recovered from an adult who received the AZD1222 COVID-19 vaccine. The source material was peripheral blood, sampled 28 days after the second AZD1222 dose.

The CDR3 nucleotides read TGTGCCAGCAGCTTAGTTGCAGGGAACTATGGCTACACCTTC. This translates into CASSLVAGNYGYTF. The gene calls are TRBV7-2 and TRBJ1-2; D may be TRBD1 (5 bases). The germline V gene encodes CDR1 SGHTA and CDR2 FQGNSA. This CDR3 is built from 14 residues. Trimming cost V 1 base and J 2 bases, with 8 bases left between them.